The next 17 T cell receptor beta chains were all read from a single sample in a study of cytomegalovirus exposure and HLA in healthy donors. The PCR employed 60 Vbeta primers together with 13 Jbeta primers. Assay used: immunoSEQ multiplex PCR; TCRdb lists only in-frame clones, some missing. The sample lists approximately 140,000 clones; more than 65% were seen once. The sample consisted of PBMCs. Source of these receptors: a man aged 50 to 60 in good health and CMV-seronegative.

The rearrangement links TRBV5-1 to TRBJ2-5; 11 bases fit TRBD1. The J segment lost 2 bases and the V segment lost 4 bases, leaving 10 bases of the junction unmatched. The CDR3 contains 17 residues. The V gene's germline CDR1 is SGHRS and CDR2 YFSETQ. CDR3 in DNA: TGCGCCAGCAGCCCCGGGACAGGGGGGGTGAGGCAAGAGACCCAGTACTTC. Encoded protein: CASSPGTGGVRQETQYF.

The J gene is TRBJ1-4, the V gene TRBV5-1, with D maybe TRBD1 (5 bases). Germline lookup yields CDR1 SGHRS and CDR2 YFSETQ. This CDR3 spans 17 amino acids. The V gene lost 4 bases and the J gene lost 3 bases, with 19 bases spanning the gap. The CDR3 DNA reads as TGCGCCAGCAGCGAAATTGTCCGGGGAGGGGCTAATGAAAAACTGTTTTTT. Protein: CASSEIVRGGANEKLFF.

This clone was picked up one time. CDR3 residues: CASIRQDAYEQYF. The CDR3 region has the DNA TGTGCCAGCATCAGACAGGACGCCTACGAGCAGTACTTC. The rearrangement uses TRBV2 and TRBJ2-7; a possible D gene is TRBD1 (6 bases). Deletions cut 7 bases from V and 2 bases from J, with 12 bases between. Germline-derived CDR1 and CDR2 are SNHLY and FYNNEI. The CDR3 totals 13 residues.

This clone came up a few times. The chain uses TRBV27 and TRBJ2-2; maybe TRBD2 (6 bases). The germline V gene has CDR1 MNHEY and CDR2 SMNVEV (reference sequence). The CDR3 extends over 13 amino acids. The V and J ends lost 6 bases and 6 bases respectively, with 11 bases between them. CDR3 in DNA: TGTGCCAGCAGAAGAGGAGGGGCCGGGGAGCTGTTTTTT. Protein product: CASRRGGAGELFF.

This rearrangement joins TRBV5-8 to TRBJ2-1; D gene unclear. Germline CDR1 reads SGHTS; CDR2 reads YDEGEE. Trimming stripped 2 bases from V and 9 bases from J, with 12 bases between. The CDR3 contains 13 residues. In nucleotides, the CDR3 is TGTGCCAGCAGCTTCTACCGTTCCGGTGAGCAGTTCTTC. This translates into CASSFYRSGEQFF.

The J gene is TRBJ1-2, the V gene TRBV9; D uncertain. This CDR3 is built from 15 residues. CDR1 and CDR2 from the germline V gene are SGDLS and YYNGEE. Deletions cut 4 bases from V and 0 bases from J, with 13 bases between. The CDR3 here is CASSSSRTTNYGYTF. In DNA, the CDR3 is TGTGCCAGCAGCTCAAGCAGGACTACTAACTATGGCTACACCTTC.

The chain joins TRBV27 to TRBJ2-5, with a possible D match to TRBD2 (5 bases). The J call may be incorrect, as the DNA end agrees better with TRBJ2-7. Germline CDR1 is MNHEY and CDR2 is SMNVEV (reference sequence). CDR3 length equals 16 residues. In nucleotides, the CDR3 is TGTGCCAGCACCCCAACCCCTCGGACCCGGAGGTACGAGCAGTACTTC. It yields the protein CASTPTPRTRRYEQYF.

The rearrangement uses TRBV19 and TRBJ1-2; TRBD1 agrees at 8 bases. This CDR3 contains 16 residues. Trimming took 11 bases from V and 6 from J; bases not matched to a gene: 20. CDR1 and CDR2 (germline): LNHDA, SQIVND (reference sequence). This CDR3 reads CAVVLRNRGVTNGYTF. The CDR3 bases are TGTGCCGTCGTACTGAGAAACAGGGGGGTAACTAATGGCTACACCTTC.

The chain joins TRBV15 to TRBJ2-1; D is uncertain. The germline CDR1 and CDR2 sequences are LNHNV and YYDKDF (reference sequence). Trimming shortened V by 7 bases and J by 2 bases, and 15 bases separated the two germline ends. This CDR3 has 15 residues. The CDR3 DNA sequence: TGTGCCACCACCGAGCAGGATAATCCCTACAATGAGCAGTTCTTC. Its translation: CATTEQDNPYNEQFF.

The chain has TRBV12-5 and TRBJ2-1; 9 nucleotides line up with TRBD2. The CDR3 totals 14 residues. Per germline, CDR1 LGHNT and CDR2 FRNRAP. V dropped 3 bases and J dropped 5; count of bases not matched to a gene: 2. CDR3 nucleotide sequence: TGTGCTAGTGGTTTAAGCGGGGGGAACAATGAGCAGTTCTTC. It is translated as CASGLSGGNNEQFF.

V is TRBV15 and J is TRBJ1-5; D unresolved. The CDR3 loop spans 16 amino acids. The V end lost 3 bases, the J end lost 5 bases, and 17 bases lay between the germline ends. Germline CDR1 and CDR2: LNHNV and YYDKDF (reference sequence). The CDR3 is CATSSKARGGDQPQHF. The CDR3 DNA reads TGTGCCACCAGCAGTAAAGCCCGCGGCGGGGATCAGCCCCAGCATTTT.

The rearrangement uses TRBV7-2 and TRBJ1-5; 7 bases align to TRBD1. Germline-derived CDR1 and CDR2 are SGHTA and FQGNSA. This CDR3 has 14 residues. Germline trimming cut 9 bases from V and 4 bases from J; bases unmatched to any gene: 9. For the CDR3, the DNA is TGTGCCAGTTCGGACAGGAATCTTAATCAGCCCCAGCATTTT. Translated: CASSDRNLNQPQHF.

The rearrangement links TRBV2 to TRBJ2-3; tentatively, D is TRBD2 (5 bases). Trimming removed 5 bases from V and 1 base from J, with 16 bases in between. Germline lookup yields CDR1 SNHLY and CDR2 FYNNEI. The CDR3 spans 16 residues. In DNA form, the CDR3 reads TGTGCCAGCAGTTTCGACTACCTACGGGGCACAGATACGCAGTATTTT. Amino acids: CASSFDYLRGTDTQYF. The entire variable domain, with the rest obtained from reference TRBV2 and TRBJ2-3, is as follows: EPEVTQTPSHQVTQMGQEVILRCVPISNHLYFYWYRQILGQKVEFLVSFYNNEISEKSEIFDDQFSVERPDGSNFTLKIRSTKLEDSAMYFCASSFDYLRGTDTQYFGPGTRLTVL.

This chain uses TRBV29-1 with TRBJ1-1; weak D call: TRBD1 (5 bases). CDR1 SQVTM and CDR2 ANQGSEA come from the germline V gene. The CDR3 covers 13 residues. V was shortened by 5 bases and J by 8 bases, with 18 bases between the two germline ends. The CDR3 loop is CSVSDGGGFEAFF. CDR3 in DNA: TGCAGCGTTAGTGATGGGGGAGGGTTCGAAGCTTTCTTT.

The chain joins TRBV7-2 to TRBJ2-1, with D maybe TRBD2 (6 bases). The CDR3 covers 15 residues. The V gene lost 1 base and the J gene lost 4 bases, with 11 bases spanning the gap. Germline V gives CDR1 SGHTA, CDR2 FQGNSA. CDR3 loop: CASSLELATYNEQFF. The CDR3 coding sequence is TGTGCCAGCAGCTTAGAACTAGCAACTTACAATGAGCAGTTCTTC.

This chain connects TRBV9 to TRBJ1-2; 7 bases agree with TRBD1. Germline CDR1 is SGDLS and CDR2 is YYNGEE. The V segment lost 4 bases and the J segment 2 bases; nucleotides outside the gene matches: 5. The CDR3 is 14 residues long. The CDR3 coding sequence is TGTGCCAGCAGCCCAGGGACAGCGAACTATGGCTACACCTTC. Protein: CASSPGTANYGYTF.

This chain connects TRBV5-1 to TRBJ2-5, with D perhaps matching TRBD1 (5 bases). This CDR3 comprises 17 residues. Germline V gene sequence: CDR1 SGHRS, CDR2 YFSETQ. The ends were cut back, 4 bases at V and 0 bases at J, with 19 bases in the middle. The DNA of the CDR3 is TGCGCCAGCAGCCCCGACGACAGTCCCTCGTACCAAGAGACCCAGTACTTC. Translated: CASSPDDSPSYQETQYF.